These 23 T cell receptor beta chains were sequenced from one sample in a study of T cells in Graves' hyperthyroidism and ophthalmopathy. It was RNA transcripts that yielded the amplified TCR beta CDR3 regions. The HTBI set primed first-round TCR CDR3 RT-PCR. TCRdb ran MiXCR on the multiplex PCR reads and lists one entry per CDR3 protein. The repertoire consists of a few hundred thousand distinct CDR3 sequences, with roughly 15% occurring once and the leading ten covering 3% to 4%. The specimen was blood. All receptors come from a woman aged 40 to 49 with Graves' ophthalmopathy.

This clonotype was observed many times. The chain couples TRBV28 to TRBJ2-7, with 7 bases that match TRBD2. The V segment lost 2 bases and the J segment 4 bases; nucleotides outside the gene matches: 5. The CDR3 has 14 amino acids. Germline values: CDR1 MDHEN, CDR2 SYDVKM. The CDR3 DNA is TGTGCCAGCAGTTTAGGACTAGATCTTTACGAGCAGTACTTC. Its protein is CASSLGLDLYEQYF. The full variable domain, with the rest looked up from reference TRBV28 and TRBJ2-7, is DVKVTQSSRYLVKRTGEKVFLECVQDMDHENMFWYRQDPGLGLRLIYFSYDVKMKEKGDIPEGYSVSREKKERFSLILESASTNQTSMYLCASSLGLDLYEQYFGPGTRLTVT.

With regard to this clonotype: This could be a read error, since a much larger clone is one nucleotide away. The chain uses TRBV20-1 and TRBJ2-3, with D perhaps TRBD2 (5 bases). V lost 7 bases to trimming and J lost 2 bases, with 10 bases between them. Germline-derived CDR1 and CDR2 are DFQATT and SNEGSKA (reference sequence). This CDR3 is built from 12 residues. The CDR3: CSGWRATDTQYF. Here the CDR3 DNA reads TGCAGTGGTTGGCGGGCCACAGATACGCAGTATTTT.

This clonotype was seen repeatedly, ten times or more. The DNA for the CDR3 is TGCAGTGCCGTGGGCGCGGGGACTAGCGGGAGGCCTGCGGTTCCGGTGCAGTTCTTC. Translated, it gives CSAVGAGTSGRPAVPVQFF. The V call is TRBV20-1, the J call TRBJ2-1, with TRBD2 identical over 15 bases. This CDR3 is built from 19 residues. CDR1 and CDR2 from the germline V gene are DFQATT and SNEGSKA (reference sequence). After removal of 6 bases from V and 12 bases from J, the junction contained 24 bases not matched to a gene.

The sample holds many counts of this clonotype. This chain connects TRBV5-1 to TRBJ2-7; 7 bases map to TRBD1. The CDR3 is 15 amino acids. V lost 4 bases, J lost 3 bases, and 10 bases stayed unmatched. Germline loops: CDR1 SGHRS, CDR2 YFSETQ. The CDR3 nucleotides are TGCGCCAGCAGCCTGGGGACAGACTCACTCTACGAGCAGTACTTC. Amino acid sequence: CASSLGTDSLYEQYF. Looking up the rest from reference TRBV5-1 and TRBJ2-7 gives the full variable domain: KAGVTQTPRYLIKTRGQQVTLSCSPISGHRSVSWYQQTPGQGLQFLFEYFSETQRNKGNFPGRFSGRQFSNSRSEMNVSTLELGDSALYLCASSLGTDSLYEQYFGPGTRLTVT.

As to this clonotype: It may be a read error: a sequence one base away is much more abundant. V usage is TRBV7-9 and J usage is TRBJ2-7, with no clear D. Germline V gene data show CDR1 as SEHNR and CDR2 as FQNEAQ (reference sequence). The CDR3 sequence is 13 residues long. The V and J ends lost 4 bases and 7 bases respectively, with 14 bases between them. This CDR3 is CASSWTRNHEQYF. CDR3 DNA sequence: TGTGCCAGCAGCTGGACCAGGAACCATGAGCAGTACTTC.

This clonotype was seen a few times. The chain joins TRBV2 to TRBJ2-3; 7 bases map to TRBD2. Germline lookup yields CDR1 SNHLY and CDR2 FYNNEI. The junction had 13 bases not matched to a gene; V was cut back by 7 bases and J by 3 bases. This CDR3 spans 16 amino acids. The CDR3 here is CASNKRGGPATDTQYF. CDR3 bases: TGTGCCAGCAACAAACGGGGAGGGCCGGCGACAGATACGCAGTATTTT.

This rearrangement joins TRBV7-9 to TRBJ2-1; D ambiguous. Trimming removed 5 bases at V and 8 bases at J, with 16 bases between. CDR3 length equals 14 residues. Germline lookup yields CDR1 SEHNR and CDR2 FQNEAQ (reference sequence). CDR3 sequence: CASSQINAHDEQFF. The CDR3 DNA reads TGTGCCAGCAGCCAAATAAACGCCCACGATGAGCAGTTCTTC.

This clonotype came up once. The J gene is TRBJ2-5, the V gene TRBV2; a weak D match, TRBD2 (6 bases). Trimming removed 5 bases at V and 10 bases at J, with 14 bases between. CDR3 length: 12 residues. Germline loops: CDR1 SNHLY, CDR2 FYNNEI. The CDR3 sequence: CASSLAPEVQYF. In DNA, the CDR3 is TGTGCCAGCAGTCTAGCGCCCGAAGTCCAGTACTTC.

This clonotype was found many times. The genes are TRBV11-2 and TRBJ2-5, with TRBD1 as a possible D gene (5 bases). Trimming stripped 1 base from V and 1 base from J, with 16 bases between. This CDR3 region has 17 residues. Germline loops: CDR1 SGHAT, CDR2 FQNNGV. The CDR3 DNA sequence: TGTGCCAGCAGCTTAGTAAGGCAGGAAGGGGCCCAAGAGACCCAGTACTTC. Translation: CASSLVRQEGAQETQYF. The whole variable domain, filled in from reference TRBV11-2 and TRBJ2-5, reads EAGVAQSPRYKIIEKRQSVAFWCNPISGHATLYWYQQILGQGPKLLIQFQNNGVVDDSQLPKDRFSAERLKGVDSTLKIQPAKLEDSAVYLCASSLVRQEGAQETQYFGPGTRLLVL.

This clonotype turned up a few times. The chain combines TRBV4-1 with TRBJ2-2; D remains unclear. Trimming removed 4 bases from V and 8 bases from J, with 20 bases in between. The CDR3 spans 16 residues. Germline V gives CDR1 MGHRA, CDR2 YSYEKL. The CDR3, as DNA: TGCGCCAGCAGCCCATCATTACAGATTTCGGTGGGGGAGCTGTTTTTT. Translating gives CASSPSLQISVGELFF.

The table lists this clonotype with many counts. The chain uses TRBV11-2 and TRBJ1-1; D is ambiguous. V lost 4 bases and J lost 0, with 6 bases in between. The CDR3 contains 13 residues. Germline CDR1 is SGHAT and CDR2 is FQNNGV. The CDR3 loop reads CASSSTMNTEAFF. The CDR3 bases are TGTGCCAGCAGCTCTACCATGAACACTGAAGCTTTCTTT.

This clonotype showed up just a few times. The chain links TRBV28 to TRBJ2-2; 10 nucleotides line up with TRBD1. V gave up 7 bases and J gave up 7 bases; unmatched junction bases: 12. This CDR3 spans 16 amino acids. The V gene's germline CDR1 is MDHEN and CDR2 SYDVKM. In DNA, the CDR3 is TGTGCCAGCAACCCAACCGGGACAGGGGCTGTCGGGGAGCTGTTTTTT. Its translation: CASNPTGTGAVGELFF.

In its sample, this clonotype was seen many times. V usage is TRBV7-3 and J usage is TRBJ2-1; tentative D call: TRBD2 (6 bases). This CDR3 has 13 amino acids. In germline, CDR1 is SGHTA, CDR2 FQGTGA. The V end was cut by 5 bases, the J end by 10 bases, with 15 bases between. In DNA, the CDR3 is TGTGCCAGCAGCCCTCAGACGGCGGGGGAGCAGTTCTTC. Amino acid sequence: CASSPQTAGEQFF.

This clonotype was detected only a few times. This sequence joins TRBV7-9 and TRBJ1-6; 7 nucleotides match TRBD1. CDR3 size: 16 residues. Per germline, CDR1 SEHNR and CDR2 FQNEAQ (reference sequence). V was clipped by 3 bases and J by 6 bases; unmatched bases: 8. CDR3 DNA sequence: TGTGCCAGCAGCTTCGATCCGGGACAGATTAATTCACCCCTCCACTTT. It yields the protein CASSFDPGQINSPLHF.

This clonotype was counted many times. The chain employs TRBV20-1 and TRBJ2-1; the D gene is possibly TRBD2 (6 bases). V lost 7 bases to trimming and J lost 4 bases, with 17 bases between them. The CDR3 is 14 residues long. CDR1 and CDR2 (germline): DFQATT, SNEGSKA (reference sequence). CDR3 protein: CSEKGRGPYNEQFF. The CDR3 DNA reads TGCAGTGAAAAGGGGCGGGGACCATACAATGAGCAGTTCTTC.

This clonotype was seen a few times. V and J are TRBV28 and TRBJ1-5; D gene uncertain. From germline, CDR1 is MDHEN and CDR2 SYDVKM. This CDR3 has 16 amino acids. Trimming stripped 3 bases from V and 1 base from J, with 13 bases between. The CDR3 coding sequence is TGTGCCAGCAGTTTGGCGGGATTATTCAGCAATCAGCCCCAGCATTTT. Protein: CASSLAGLFSNQPQHF.

This sequence joins TRBV6-2 or TRBV6-3 and TRBJ2-5, with a weak D call TRBD2 (7 bases). The germline V gene has CDR1 MNHEY and CDR2 SVGEGT. The CDR3 covers 16 residues. The V gene lost 7 bases and the J gene lost 4 bases, with 22 bases spanning the gap. Here the CDR3 reads CASNDQGGALGETQYF. The CDR3 DNA reads TGTGCCAGCAACGACCAAGGGGGGGCGCTCGGAGAGACCCAGTACTTC.

The V and J genes are TRBV27 and TRBJ2-7, with TRBD2 matching over 9 bases. Losses at the gene ends were 4 bases for V and 6 bases for J; bases not matched to a gene: 19. Looked up from germline, CDR1 is MNHEY and CDR2 is SMNVEV (reference sequence). CDR3 length: 18 residues. Here the CDR3 reads CASSSVSHSIAGASEQYF. The CDR3 coding sequence is TGTGCCAGCAGTTCCGTATCCCATTCCATAGCGGGGGCCTCCGAGCAGTACTTC.

This clonotype was seen a handful of times. V is TRBV6-5 and J is TRBJ2-6; D is uncertain. This CDR3 is 16 amino acids long. Trimming took 2 bases from V and 1 from J, leaving 9 bases between them. The germline gives CDR1 MNHEY, CDR2 SVGAGI. The CDR3 bases are TGTGCCAGCAGTTACGTTGTGGGGTCTGGGGCCAACGTCCTGACTTTC. Translated: CASSYVVGSGANVLTF.

The chain combines TRBV27 with TRBJ2-7, with D tentatively TRBD2 (6 bases). This CDR3 comprises 14 residues. V lost 6 bases and J lost 2, with 14 bases in between. Germline V gene lookup returns CDR1 MNHEY and CDR2 SMNVEV (reference sequence). The CDR3 protein is CASSPGRGAYEQYF. The CDR3, as DNA: TGTGCCAGCAGCCCGGGACGCGGGGCCTACGAGCAGTACTTC.

In this sample, this clonotype turned up many times. The rearrangement joins TRBV2 to TRBJ2-1; no firm D call. This CDR3 contains 14 residues. Germline-derived CDR1 and CDR2 are SNHLY and FYNNEI. V was trimmed by 3 bases and J by 4 bases, leaving 10 bases between them. The CDR3 nucleotides read TGTGCCAGCAGTGACCCGACCGATTACAATGAGCAGTTCTTC. It is translated as CASSDPTDYNEQFF.

The rearrangement uses TRBV4-1 and TRBJ1-1, with TRBD1 matching 7 bases. The CDR3 runs to 16 residues. V lost 3 bases and J lost 11; bases outside the gene matches: 18. From germline, CDR1 is MGHRA and CDR2 YSYEKL. CDR3 DNA: TGCGCCAGCAGCCAGGGCTTGCCTGGGACAGCCATAGGGGCTTTCTTT. It specifies CASSQGLPGTAIGAFF.

The V call is TRBV11-2, the J call TRBJ2-1, with TRBD1 identical over 10 bases. The CDR3 sequence is 15 residues long. The germline CDR1 and CDR2 sequences are SGHAT and FQNNGV. V shed 4 bases, J shed 5 bases, and the junction held 5 bases outside the gene matches. The CDR3 sequence is CASSSRTGGHNEQFF. CDR3 DNA sequence: TGTGCCAGCAGCTCACGGACAGGGGGGCACAATGAGCAGTTCTTC.